This passage covers 10 T cell receptor beta chains from one sample sequenced in a study of breast tumors, draining lymph nodes, adjacent tissues. Samples came from axillary lymph nodes draining the breast cancer. TCRdb independently ran MiXCR on the multiplex PCR reads; one entry per CDR3 protein. The data show approximately 89,000 distinct CDR3 sequences, approximately 30% seen once. Sequencing was performed on axillary lymph node tissue. Receptors were obtained from a female donor with breast cancer. Some clones in this sample may be carry-over from other donors' samples.

The sample holds many counts of this clonotype. The genes are TRBV24-1 and TRBJ2-3; perhaps TRBD2 as D (5 bases). The V end lost 1 base, the J end lost 1 base, and 11 bases lay between the germline ends. The V gene's germline CDR1 is KGHDR and CDR2 SFDVKD. This CDR3 has 16 amino acids. Here the CDR3 DNA reads TGTGCCACCAGTGATTTAGAATTCGGGGGCACAGATACGCAGTATTTT. This translates into CATSDLEFGGTDTQYF.

V gene TRBV2 combines with J gene TRBJ2-1; 14 nucleotides agree with TRBD2. Germline V gene lookup returns CDR1 SNHLY and CDR2 FYNNEI. V trimming: 8 bases; J trimming: 9 bases; junction bases outside the gene matches: 6. The length of the CDR3 is 14 residues. CDR3 sequence: CASSRLAGGTEQFF. CDR3 DNA sequence: TGTGCCAGCTCAAGACTAGCGGGAGGGACTGAGCAGTTCTTC.

This clonotype was observed many times. CDR3 residues: CAWTLGGSSDTQYF. The DNA for the CDR3 is TGTGCCTGGACCTTGGGCGGGAGCTCAGATACGCAGTATTTT. V is TRBV30 and J is TRBJ2-3, with 7 positions matching TRBD2. Looked up from germline, CDR1 is GTSNPN and CDR2 is SVGIG (reference sequence). CDR3 size: 14 residues. The J segment lost 4 bases and the V segment lost 4 bases, leaving 8 bases of the junction unmatched. Using reference TRBV30 and TRBJ2-3 for the parts outside the CDR3, the full variable domain is SQTIHQWPATLVQPVGSPLSLECTVEGTSNPNLYWYRQAAGRGLQLLFYSVGIGQISSEVPQNLSASRPQDRQFILSSKKLLLSDSGFYLCAWTLGGSSDTQYFGPGTRLTVL.

This clonotype was counted once. Possible read error: a much larger clone is one base away. The genes are TRBV5-5 and TRBJ2-3, with D unresolved. The J call may not be correct, given that the DNA end is closer to TRBJ1-1. Germline V gene lookup returns CDR1 SGHKS and CDR2 YYEKEE (reference sequence). This CDR3 has 13 amino acids. Written as DNA, the CDR3 is TGTGCCAGCAGCTTATCGTATGCGACTGAAGCTTTCTTT. Protein product: CASSLSYATEAFF.

This clonotype was detected many times. A much larger clone is a single base away; this may be a read error. V gene TRBV6-5 combines with J gene TRBJ1-6; TRBD1 is a possible D gene (5 bases). The CDR3 extends over 15 amino acids. Germline loops: CDR1 MNHEY, CDR2 SVGAGI. V lost 6 bases to trimming and J lost 9 bases, with 18 bases between them. The CDR3 is CASSHDGSGVSPLHF. In DNA, the CDR3 is TGTGCCAGCAGCCACGACGGGTCGGGGGTTTCACCCCTCCACTTT.

This clonotype was recorded many times. This chain links TRBV29-1 with TRBJ1-3, with 10 bases that match TRBD1. Germline-derived CDR1 and CDR2 are SQVTM and ANQGSEA. V lost 6 bases, J lost 0 bases, and 5 bases stayed unmatched. There are 15 residues in the CDR3. CDR3 loop: CSVRTGGFSGNTIYF. The CDR3 DNA reads TGCAGCGTCCGGACAGGGGGATTCTCTGGAAACACCATATATTTT.

In regard to this clonotype: A much larger clonotype is one base distant, so this may be a read error. This chain joins TRBV6-5 and TRBJ1-6; the D gene is possibly TRBD1 (6 bases). The CDR3 has 13 residues. CDR1 MNHEY and CDR2 SVGAGI come from the germline V gene. The V and J ends lost 7 bases and 10 bases respectively, with 14 bases between them. This CDR3 is CASKPGVSSPLHF. CDR3 sequence (DNA): TGTGCCAGCAAACCAGGGGTTAGCTCACCCCTCCACTTT.

This clonotype was counted ten times or more. The V call is TRBV11-3, the J call TRBJ1-1; 11 bases agree with TRBD1. Per the germline V gene, CDR1 is SGHNT and CDR2 is YENEEA. The CDR3 totals 15 residues. Trimming at V came to 5 bases and at J to 8 bases, leaving 10 bases not matched to a gene. CDR3 nucleotide sequence: TGTGCCAGCAGCCCGTGGGGGACAGGGGGTACGGAAGCTTTCTTT. Its translation: CASSPWGTGGTEAFF.

This clonotype was counted many times. This chain joins TRBV6-6 and TRBJ1-6; 8 bases map to TRBD1. The germline V gene encodes CDR1 MNHNY and CDR2 SVGAGI (reference sequence). Trimming removed 5 bases from V and 0 bases from J; junction bases left unmatched: 6. This CDR3 is built from 17 residues. CDR3 sequence (DNA): TGTGCCAGCAGTCCCCGGACAGGGAGCTCCTATAATTCACCCCTCCACTTT. It specifies CASSPRTGSSYNSPLHF.

In this sample, this clonotype turned up many times. J is TRBJ2-2 and V is TRBV5-1, with a tentative D call TRBD2 (6 bases). This CDR3 comprises 16 residues. Germline CDR1 is SGHRS and CDR2 is YFSETQ. Trimming removed 1 base at V and 1 base at J, with 11 bases between. The CDR3 DNA reads as TGCGCCAGCAGCTTGCGCGATAGCGGGAACACCGGGGAGCTGTTTTTT. It codes for CASSLRDSGNTGELFF.